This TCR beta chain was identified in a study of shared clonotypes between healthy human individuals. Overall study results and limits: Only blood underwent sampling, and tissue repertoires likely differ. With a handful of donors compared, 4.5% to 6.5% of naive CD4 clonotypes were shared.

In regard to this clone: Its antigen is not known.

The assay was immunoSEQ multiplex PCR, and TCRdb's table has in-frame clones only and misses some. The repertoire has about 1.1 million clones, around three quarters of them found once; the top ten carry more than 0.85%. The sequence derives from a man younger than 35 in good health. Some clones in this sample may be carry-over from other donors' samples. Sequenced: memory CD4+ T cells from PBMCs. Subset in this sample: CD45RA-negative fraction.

CDR3 nucleotides: TGTGCCAGCAGCTTAAGATCAGAGATAGCAACTTCGCGGATCTACGAGCAGTACTTC. It encodes CASSLRSEIATSRIYEQYF. V usage is TRBV7-8 and J usage is TRBJ2-7; unclear D gene. V lost 2 bases to trimming and J lost 3 bases, with 26 bases between them. The germline CDR1 and CDR2 sequences are SGHVS and FQNEAQ. The CDR3 length is 19 residues.